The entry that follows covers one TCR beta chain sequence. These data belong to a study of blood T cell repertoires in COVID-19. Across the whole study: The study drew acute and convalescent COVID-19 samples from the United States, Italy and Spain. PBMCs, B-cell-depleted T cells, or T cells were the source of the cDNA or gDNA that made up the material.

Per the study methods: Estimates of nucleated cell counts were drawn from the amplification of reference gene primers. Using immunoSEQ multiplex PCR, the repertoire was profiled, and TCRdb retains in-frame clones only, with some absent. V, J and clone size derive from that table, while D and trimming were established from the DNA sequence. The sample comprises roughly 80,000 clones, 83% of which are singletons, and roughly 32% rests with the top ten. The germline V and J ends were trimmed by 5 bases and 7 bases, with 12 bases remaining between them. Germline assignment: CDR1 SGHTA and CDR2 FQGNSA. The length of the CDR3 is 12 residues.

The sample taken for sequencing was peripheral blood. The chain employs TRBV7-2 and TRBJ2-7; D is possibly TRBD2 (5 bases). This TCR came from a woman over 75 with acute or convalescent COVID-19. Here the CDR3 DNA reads TGTGCCAGCAGCACAACTAGTACAGAGCAGTACTTC. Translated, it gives CASSTTSTEQYF. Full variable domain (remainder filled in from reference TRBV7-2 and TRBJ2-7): GAGVSQSPSNKVTEKGKDVELRCDPISGHTALYWYRQSLGQGLEFLIYFQGNSAPDKSGLPSDRFSAERTGGSVSTLTIQRTQQEDSAVYLCASSTTSTEQYFGPGTRLTVT.